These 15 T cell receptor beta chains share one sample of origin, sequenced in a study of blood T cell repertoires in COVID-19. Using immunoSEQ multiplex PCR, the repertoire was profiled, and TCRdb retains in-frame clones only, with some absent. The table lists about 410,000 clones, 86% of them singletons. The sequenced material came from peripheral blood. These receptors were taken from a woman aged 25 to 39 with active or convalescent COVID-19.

The CDR3 loop reads CASSPQGGTNEKLFF. The CDR3 nucleotides are TGTGCCAGCTCACCACAAGGGGGCACTAATGAAAAACTGTTTTTT. The chain recombines TRBV18 with TRBJ1-4; 7 positions match TRBD1. The germline V gene has CDR1 KGHSH and CDR2 LQKENI. The CDR3 spans 15 residues. After removal of 1 base from V and 2 bases from J, the junction contained 1 base not matched to a gene.

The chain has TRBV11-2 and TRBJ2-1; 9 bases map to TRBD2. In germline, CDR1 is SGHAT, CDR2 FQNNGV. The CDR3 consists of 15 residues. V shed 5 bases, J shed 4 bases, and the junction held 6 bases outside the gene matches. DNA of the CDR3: TGTGCCAGCAGCCCTCTAGCGGGACCATACAATGAGCAGTTCTTC. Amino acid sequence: CASSPLAGPYNEQFF.

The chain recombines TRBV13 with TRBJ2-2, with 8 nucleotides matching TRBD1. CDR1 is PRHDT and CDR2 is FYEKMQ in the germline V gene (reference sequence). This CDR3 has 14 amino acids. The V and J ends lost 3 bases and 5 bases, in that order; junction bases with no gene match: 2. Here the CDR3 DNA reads TGTGCCAGCAGCTTTGGACAGGGTACCGGGGAGCTGTTTTTT. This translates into CASSFGQGTGELFF.

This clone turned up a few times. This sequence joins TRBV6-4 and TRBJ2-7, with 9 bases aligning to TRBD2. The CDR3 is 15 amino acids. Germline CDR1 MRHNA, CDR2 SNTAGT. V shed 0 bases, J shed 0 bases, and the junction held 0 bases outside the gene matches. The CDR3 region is CASSDSSGSSYEQYF. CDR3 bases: TGTGCCAGCAGTGACTCTAGCGGGAGCTCCTACGAGCAGTACTTC.

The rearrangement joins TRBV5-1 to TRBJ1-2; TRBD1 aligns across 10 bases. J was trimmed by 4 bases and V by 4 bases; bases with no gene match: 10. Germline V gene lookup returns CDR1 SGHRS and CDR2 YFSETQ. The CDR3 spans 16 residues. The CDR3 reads CASSDGTGVGSYGYTF. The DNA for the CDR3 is TGCGCCAGCAGCGACGGGACAGGGGTTGGTTCCTATGGCTACACCTTC.

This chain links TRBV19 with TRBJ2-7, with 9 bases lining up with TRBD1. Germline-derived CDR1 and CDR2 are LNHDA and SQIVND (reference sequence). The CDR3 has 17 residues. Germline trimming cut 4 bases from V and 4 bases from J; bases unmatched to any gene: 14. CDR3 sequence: CASSTLDRGSLDYEQYF. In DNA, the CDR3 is TGTGCCAGTAGTACTCTGGACAGGGGTTCTCTTGATTACGAGCAGTACTTC.

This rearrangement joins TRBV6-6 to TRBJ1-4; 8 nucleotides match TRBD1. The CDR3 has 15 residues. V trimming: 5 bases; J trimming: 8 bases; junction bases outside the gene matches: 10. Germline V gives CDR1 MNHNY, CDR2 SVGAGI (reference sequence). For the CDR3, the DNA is TGTGCCAGCAGTATCTCCCAGGGGGCGGGAGAAAAACTGTTTTTT. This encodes CASSISQGAGEKLFF.

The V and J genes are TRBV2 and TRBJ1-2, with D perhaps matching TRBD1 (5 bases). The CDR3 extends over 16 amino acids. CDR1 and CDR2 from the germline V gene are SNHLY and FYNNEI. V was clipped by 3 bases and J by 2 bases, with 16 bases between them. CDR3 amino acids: CASSEGRVGLNYGYTF. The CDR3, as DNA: TGTGCCAGCAGTGAGGGCAGGGTAGGGCTCAACTATGGCTACACCTTC.

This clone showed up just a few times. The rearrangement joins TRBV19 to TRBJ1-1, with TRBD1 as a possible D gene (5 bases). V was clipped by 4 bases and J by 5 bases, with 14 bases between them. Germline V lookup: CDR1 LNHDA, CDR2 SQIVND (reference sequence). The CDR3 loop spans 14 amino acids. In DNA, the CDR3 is TGTGCCAGTAGTACCGACCAGGGCTGGACTGAAGCTTTCTTT. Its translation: CASSTDQGWTEAFF.

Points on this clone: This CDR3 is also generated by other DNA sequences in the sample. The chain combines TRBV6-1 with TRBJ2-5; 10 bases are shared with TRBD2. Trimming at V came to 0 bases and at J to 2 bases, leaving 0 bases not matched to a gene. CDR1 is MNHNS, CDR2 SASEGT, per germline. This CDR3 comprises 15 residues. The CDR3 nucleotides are TGTGCCAGCAGTGAAGCAGCGGGGGGGCAAGAGACCCAGTACTTC. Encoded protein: CASSEAAGGQETQYF.

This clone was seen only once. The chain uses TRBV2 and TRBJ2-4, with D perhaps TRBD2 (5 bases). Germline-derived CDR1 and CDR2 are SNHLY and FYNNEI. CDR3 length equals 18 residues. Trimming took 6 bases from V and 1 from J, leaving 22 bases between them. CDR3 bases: TGTGCCAGCAGAAGTGAACAAGCCTGGGTAGCGGCCAAAAACATTCAGTACTTC. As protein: CASRSEQAWVAAKNIQYF.

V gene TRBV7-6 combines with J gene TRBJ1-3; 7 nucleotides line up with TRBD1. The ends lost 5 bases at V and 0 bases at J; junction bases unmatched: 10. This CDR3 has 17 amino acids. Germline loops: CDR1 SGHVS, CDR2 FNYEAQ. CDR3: CASSQPTGTISGNTIYF. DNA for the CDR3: TGTGCCAGCAGCCAGCCGACAGGGACGATCTCTGGAAACACCATATATTTT.

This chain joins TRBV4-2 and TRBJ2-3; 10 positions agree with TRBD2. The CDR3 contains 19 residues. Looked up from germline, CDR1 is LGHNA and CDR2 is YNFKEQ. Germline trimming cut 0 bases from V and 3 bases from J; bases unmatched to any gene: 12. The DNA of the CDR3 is TGTGCCAGCAGCCAAGATAGAGCTAGCGGGAGATTGTGGACAGATACGCAGTATTTT. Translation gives CASSQDRASGRLWTDTQYF.

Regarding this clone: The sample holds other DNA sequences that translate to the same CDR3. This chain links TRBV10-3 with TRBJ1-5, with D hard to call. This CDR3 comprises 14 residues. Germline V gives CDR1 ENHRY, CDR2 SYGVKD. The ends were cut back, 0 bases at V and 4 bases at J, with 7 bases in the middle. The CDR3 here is CAISESGGNQPQHF. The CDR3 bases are TGTGCCATCAGTGAGTCGGGAGGGAATCAGCCCCAGCATTTT.

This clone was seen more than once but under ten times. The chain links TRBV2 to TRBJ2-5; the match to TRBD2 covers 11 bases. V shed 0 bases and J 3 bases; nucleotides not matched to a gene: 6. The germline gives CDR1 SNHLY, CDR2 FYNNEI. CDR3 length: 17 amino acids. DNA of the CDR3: TGTGCCAGCAGTGAAGCCTGGCTAGCGGGGGGTAAAGAGACCCAGTACTTC. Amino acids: CASSEAWLAGGKETQYF.